Below, 28 T cell receptor beta chains from the same sample are listed, as sequenced in a study of OX40 agonist ivuxolimab in advanced cancers. The method was immunoSEQ multiplex PCR; TCRdb's version includes in-frame clones alone and lacks a portion of them. The table lists about 40,000 clones, about 88% of them singletons. The starting material was CD4+ or CD8+ T cells sorted from blood, obtained in a trial of the OX40 agonist ivuxolimab. The receptors shown here come from an adult with an advanced solid tumor such as melanoma, head and neck, liver or kidney cancer.

This rearrangement joins TRBV19 to TRBJ1-5, with TRBD1 identical over 9 bases. Unmatched junction bases numbered 6, after V lost 7 bases and J lost 2 bases. Germline V lookup: CDR1 LNHDA, CDR2 SQIVND (reference sequence). The CDR3 has 15 residues. The CDR3 spells CASTFRDRGNQPQHF. CDR3 DNA: TGTGCCAGTACCTTCCGGGACAGGGGCAATCAGCCCCAGCATTTT.

The chain carries TRBV6-1 and TRBJ1-2; TRBD1 matches 7 bases. This CDR3 has 16 residues. Per germline, CDR1 MNHNS and CDR2 SASEGT. The J segment lost 7 bases and the V segment lost 2 bases, leaving 13 bases of the junction unmatched. The CDR3 loop reads CASSELDLTGEGGYTF. The CDR3 region has the DNA TGTGCCAGCAGTGAATTGGACCTAACAGGGGAGGGTGGCTACACCTTC.

J is TRBJ2-5 and V is TRBV7-9; a possible D gene is TRBD2 (6 bases). From germline, CDR1 is SEHNR and CDR2 FQNEAQ (reference sequence). The CDR3 is 14 amino acids. V gave up 3 bases and J gave up 5 bases, with 13 bases separating them. The CDR3 here is CASSFSRDWETQYF. CDR3 sequence (DNA): TGTGCCAGCAGCTTCAGCAGGGACTGGGAGACCCAGTACTTC.

The chain recombines TRBV11-2 with TRBJ2-3, with D unclear. The germline gives CDR1 SGHAT, CDR2 FQNNGV. The CDR3 has 15 residues. V was shortened by 1 base and J by 4 bases, with 12 bases between the two germline ends. The CDR3 spells CASSLGPSPADTQYF. The CDR3 bases are TGTGCCAGCAGCTTAGGACCCTCCCCCGCAGATACGCAGTATTTT. The entire variable domain, with the rest obtained from reference TRBV11-2 and TRBJ2-3, is as follows: EAGVAQSPRYKIIEKRQSVAFWCNPISGHATLYWYQQILGQGPKLLIQFQNNGVVDDSQLPKDRFSAERLKGVDSTLKIQPAKLEDSAVYLCASSLGPSPADTQYFGPGTRLTVL.

This rearrangement joins TRBV7-9 to TRBJ2-7, with 11 bases fitting TRBD2. Germline-derived CDR1 and CDR2 are SEHNR and FQNEAQ (reference sequence). The CDR3 is 17 amino acids. The V and J ends lost 5 bases and 4 bases, in that order; junction bases with no gene match: 13. CDR3 residues: CASSPFTGTSGTYEQYF. CDR3 in DNA: TGTGCCAGCAGCCCATTTACCGGGACTAGCGGCACTTACGAGCAGTACTTC. Looking up the rest from reference TRBV7-9 and TRBJ2-7 gives the full variable domain: DTGVSQNPRHKITKRGQNVTFRCDPISEHNRLYWYRQTLGQGPEFLTYFQNEAQLEKSRLLSDRFSAERPKGSFSTLEIQRTEQGDSAMYLCASSPFTGTSGTYEQYFGPGTRLTVT.

This chain links TRBV6-1 with TRBJ2-2; 9 bases are shared with TRBD1. With 2 bases clipped from V and 7 bases from J, the junction kept 14 bases outside the gene matches. This CDR3 region has 18 residues. The germline V gene encodes CDR1 MNHNS and CDR2 SASEGT. The DNA of the CDR3 is TGTGCCAGCAGTGAAAAGGAAGGAGGGGACAGGGAGGTCGGGGAGCTGTTTTTT. Translating it yields CASSEKEGGDREVGELFF.

The genes are TRBV4-1 and TRBJ2-2; D possibly matches TRBD1 or TRBD2 (5 bases each). The CDR3 runs to 16 residues. The germline gives CDR1 MGHRA, CDR2 YSYEKL. Deletions cut 0 bases from V and 3 bases from J, with 11 bases between. This chain's CDR3 is CASSQEIGTYTGELFF. Written as DNA, the CDR3 is TGCGCCAGCAGCCAAGAGATCGGGACCTACACCGGGGAGCTGTTTTTT.

This clone showed up just once. Other nucleotide sequences from this sample produce the same CDR3. The chain has TRBV6-5 and TRBJ2-2; D is undetermined. The CDR3 is 12 residues long. Deletions cut 0 bases from V and 6 bases from J, with 2 bases between. Germline lookup yields CDR1 MNHEY and CDR2 SVGAGI. This CDR3 reads CASSYSAGELFF. CDR3 DNA: TGTGCCAGCAGTTACTCTGCCGGGGAGCTGTTTTTT.

V usage is TRBV18 and J usage is TRBJ1-2; 10 positions match TRBD1. Germline values: CDR1 KGHSH, CDR2 LQKENI. CDR3 length: 15 amino acids. The V and J ends lost 0 bases and 2 bases, in that order; junction bases with no gene match: 0. CDR3 in amino acids: CASSPPGQGNYGYTF. The DNA for the CDR3 is TGTGCCAGCTCACCACCGGGACAGGGGAACTATGGCTACACCTTC.

The rearrangement joins TRBV10-3 to TRBJ1-6, with unresolved D. There are 13 residues in the CDR3. The germline V and J ends were trimmed by 2 bases and 10 bases, with 9 bases remaining between them. Germline V gene lookup returns CDR1 ENHRY and CDR2 SYGVKD. CDR3 in amino acids: CAISEAIGSPLHF. The CDR3 DNA is TGTGCCATCAGTGAGGCCATCGGGTCACCCCTCCACTTT.

The chain employs TRBV27 and TRBJ2-7; no clear D. The ends were cut back, 5 bases at V and 6 bases at J, with 17 bases in the middle. CDR1 and CDR2 (germline): MNHEY, SMNVEV (reference sequence). This CDR3 spans 14 amino acids. CDR3 DNA sequence: TGTGCCAGCAGTCCACCGGGCCTCGACGGCGAGCAGTACTTC. Translating it yields CASSPPGLDGEQYF.

Points on this clone: The junction departs from the called germline gene at one end, perhaps through a read error. The chain has TRBV29-1 and TRBJ1-2; D remains unclear. There are 14 residues in the CDR3. The germline CDR1 and CDR2 sequences are SQVTM and ANQGSEA. CDR3 region: CSVEDEVANYGYTF. CDR3 DNA sequence: TGCAGCGTCGAAGACGAAGTAGCTAACTATGGCTACACCTTC.

This clone has just one count. This chain connects TRBV6-5 to TRBJ2-1, with D uncertain. The ends were cut back, 7 bases at V and 3 bases at J, with 13 bases in the middle. The CDR3 totals 14 residues. Germline lookup yields CDR1 MNHEY and CDR2 SVGAGI. The CDR3 protein is CASTAVSGYNEQFF. Here the CDR3 DNA reads TGTGCCAGCACGGCGGTCTCGGGCTACAATGAGCAGTTCTTC.

The chain is built from TRBV7-9 and TRBJ2-1, with D possibly TRBD2 on 6 matching bases. Trimming removed 0 bases at V and 4 bases at J, with 10 bases between. This CDR3 region has 15 residues. CDR1 and CDR2 from the germline V gene are SEHNR and FQNEAQ (reference sequence). CDR3 DNA sequence: TGTGCCAGCAGCTTAGCGGCGGGACCATACAATGAGCAGTTCTTC. Its protein product is CASSLAAGPYNEQFF.

The chain recombines TRBV9 with TRBJ2-3; 8 bases fit TRBD2. The junction had 8 bases not matched to a gene; V was cut back by 0 bases and J by 5 bases. Germline CDR1 and CDR2: SGDLS and YYNGEE. This CDR3 has 16 residues. For the CDR3, the DNA is TGTGCCAGCAGCGTAGCTCGTGGACTAGCAGGAGATACGCAGTATTTT. Translated: CASSVARGLAGDTQYF. Variable domain in full (rest from reference TRBV9 and TRBJ2-3): DSGVTQTPKHLITATGQRVTLRCSPRSGDLSVYWYQQSLDQGLQFLIQYYNGEERAKGNILERFSAQQFPDLHSELNLSSLELGDSALYFCASSVARGLAGDTQYFGPGTRLTVL.

The rearrangement joins TRBV2 to TRBJ1-3, with 7 bases aligning to TRBD1. The germline CDR1 and CDR2 sequences are SNHLY and FYNNEI. The CDR3 consists of 14 residues. Trimming took 5 bases from V and 1 from J; bases not matched to a gene: 2. As DNA, the CDR3 is TGTGCCAGCAGTTACAGGGGATCTGGAAACACCATATATTTT. Translating gives CASSYRGSGNTIYF.

V usage is TRBV5-4 and J usage is TRBJ1-6; D possibly corresponds to TRBD1 (6 bases). V gave up 2 bases and J gave up 8 bases, with 11 bases separating them. The CDR3 spans 14 residues. In germline, CDR1 is SGHNT, CDR2 YYREEE (reference sequence). The CDR3 nucleotides read TGTGCCAGCAGCTTCAGGGGAGGCGATTCACCCCTCCACTTT. Protein product: CASSFRGGDSPLHF.

This clone was detected only once. This same CDR3 is encoded by further DNA sequences in the sample. The chain links TRBV15 to TRBJ2-7; 8 bases agree with TRBD1. The trim removed 8 bases at V and 7 bases at J, leaving 10 bases unmatched. CDR1 LNHNV and CDR2 YYDKDF come from the germline V gene (reference sequence). The CDR3 has 13 residues. CDR3 nucleotide sequence: TGTGCCACCGCCGCAGGGGGCAAGGGGGAGCAGTACTTC. Its protein product is CATAAGGKGEQYF.

The chain uses TRBV7-9 and TRBJ2-1; 7 positions agree with TRBD2. Trimming at V came to 2 bases and at J to 4 bases, leaving 5 bases not matched to a gene. This CDR3 spans 15 amino acids. The germline V gene has CDR1 SEHNR and CDR2 FQNEAQ (reference sequence). CDR3 protein: CASSLWLAEYNEQFF. CDR3 bases: TGTGCCAGCAGCTTATGGCTAGCGGAATACAATGAGCAGTTCTTC.

The chain links TRBV7-8 to TRBJ1-2; TRBD1 matches 7 bases. The CDR3 is made up of 16 amino acids. After removal of 5 bases from V and 2 bases from J, the junction contained 11 bases not matched to a gene. The V gene's germline CDR1 is SGHVS and CDR2 FQNEAQ. The CDR3 coding sequence is TGTGCCAGCAGCGCAGAGGGGACAGAAGGCAACTATGGCTACACCTTC. It encodes CASSAEGTEGNYGYTF.

The chain couples TRBV5-6 to TRBJ1-5; a weak D match, TRBD1 (6 bases). This CDR3 has 14 amino acids. The V gene lost 4 bases and the J gene lost 2 bases, with 10 bases spanning the gap. Germline CDR1 SGHDT, CDR2 YYEEEE. The CDR3 spells CASSVQGGNQPQHF. For the CDR3, the DNA is TGTGCCAGCAGCGTACAGGGTGGCAATCAGCCCCAGCATTTT.

The V and J genes are TRBV29-1 and TRBJ1-2; D is possibly TRBD1 (6 bases). The CDR3 totals 13 residues. Trimming left V 6 bases short and J 7 bases short, with 18 bases between. Germline values: CDR1 SQVTM, CDR2 ANQGSEA. DNA for the CDR3: TGCAGCGTGGCACGGGAAACAGGGTCTGGCTACACCTTC. The encoded protein is CSVARETGSGYTF. Combining the CDR3 with reference TRBV29-1 and TRBJ1-2 gives the whole variable domain SAVISQKPSRDICQRGTSLTIQCQVDSQVTMMFWYRQQPGQSLTLIATANQGSEATYESGFVIDKFPISRPNLTFSTLTVSNMSPEDSSIYLCSVARETGSGYTFGSGTRLTVV.

This clone is a singleton in its sample. The chain has TRBV5-1 and TRBJ1-2; a possible D gene is TRBD1 (5 bases). The CDR3 spans 13 residues. The V end was cut by 0 bases, the J end by 8 bases, with 11 bases between. Germline values: CDR1 SGHRS, CDR2 YFSETQ. The CDR3 sequence is CASSLGGLRGYTF. The CDR3 DNA follows: TGCGCCAGCAGCTTGGGGGGACTGCGAGGCTACACCTTC.

V usage is TRBV29-1 and J usage is TRBJ2-1; TRBD2 matches at 8 bases. This CDR3 comprises 13 residues. V gave up 5 bases and J gave up 6 bases; unmatched junction bases: 6. Germline-derived CDR1 and CDR2 are SQVTM and ANQGSEA. The CDR3 sequence is CSVRGGNSNEQFF. The CDR3 DNA reads TGCAGCGTTCGGGGGGGGAACAGCAATGAGCAGTTCTTC.

This chain uses TRBV5-1 with TRBJ2-2; tentative D call: TRBD1 (5 bases). V dropped 1 base and J dropped 1 base, with 8 bases sitting between them. This CDR3 region has 15 residues. Looked up from germline, CDR1 is SGHRS and CDR2 is YFSETQ. Here the CDR3 reads CASSLTGLNTGELFF. Here the CDR3 DNA reads TGCGCCAGCAGCTTGACAGGTTTGAACACCGGGGAGCTGTTTTTT.

This clone rates as medium-sized. The chain employs TRBV29-1 and TRBJ1-1, with TRBD1 identical over 8 bases. The germline gives CDR1 SQVTM, CDR2 ANQGSEA. The CDR3 is made up of 14 amino acids. With 4 bases clipped from V and 4 bases from J, the junction kept 8 bases outside the gene matches. The CDR3 DNA reads TGCAGCGTTGTCCATGGGACAGGAGTCACTGAAGCTTTCTTT. Protein: CSVVHGTGVTEAFF. Looking up the rest from reference TRBV29-1 and TRBJ1-1 gives the full variable domain: SAVISQKPSRDICQRGTSLTIQCQVDSQVTMMFWYRQQPGQSLTLIATANQGSEATYESGFVIDKFPISRPNLTFSTLTVSNMSPEDSSIYLCSVVHGTGVTEAFFGQGTRLTVV.

CDR3: CASSATDSSNQPQHF. The CDR3, as DNA: TGTGCCAGCAGCGCTACAGACAGCAGCAATCAGCCCCAGCATTTT. The rearrangement links TRBV7-9 to TRBJ1-5, with D perhaps TRBD1 (5 bases). Trimming stripped 5 bases from V and 1 base from J, with 12 bases between. This CDR3 spans 15 amino acids. Germline V CDR1 and CDR2: SEHNR, FQNEAQ (reference sequence).

This chain connects TRBV5-5 to TRBJ1-1; unclear D gene. The V end lost 4 bases, the J end lost 2 bases, and 9 bases lay between the germline ends. CDR1 and CDR2 (germline): SGHKS, YYEKEE (reference sequence). The CDR3 runs 13 residues. The CDR3 region is CASSKGVNTEAFF. The CDR3 DNA follows: TGTGCCAGCAGCAAGGGAGTTAACACTGAAGCTTTCTTT.